This is a list of T cell receptor beta chains from one sample in a study of blood T cell repertoires in COVID-19. Assay used: immunoSEQ multiplex PCR; TCRdb lists only in-frame clones, some missing. The data show under 250,000 clones, about 83% seen once. The sequenced material came from peripheral blood. Receptors originate from a man aged 40-49 years with active or convalescent COVID-19. CDR3s include the opening cysteine and the closing phenylalanine or tryptophan. Each record gives: CDR3 protein, CDR3 DNA, D gene, J gene, V gene, clone size. D genes are given only for firm matches. Only some rows state a clone size, as once, few, many or a class for expanded clones.

CDR3aa: CASSPPGYEQYF
CDR3nt: TGTGCCAGCAGTCCCCCCGGCTACGAGCAGTACTTC
d_gene: -
j_gene: TRBJ2-7
v_gene: TRBV6-6
abundance: -

CDR3aa: CASSYGGQINYGYTF
CDR3nt: TGTGCCAGCAGTTACGGAGGACAGATTAACTATGGCTACACCTTC
d_gene: -
j_gene: TRBJ1-2
v_gene: TRBV6-6
abundance: -

CDR3aa: CASSLPGLNTEAFF
CDR3nt: TGTGCCAGCAGTTTACCAGGCTTGAACACTGAAGCTTTCTTT
d_gene: -
j_gene: TRBJ1-1
v_gene: TRBV28
abundance: -

CDR3aa: CASSDPRVSYTF
CDR3nt: TGTGCCAGCAGTGACCCCAGGGTGAGCTACACCTTC
d_gene: -
j_gene: TRBJ1-2
v_gene: TRBV12-3/TRBV12-4
abundance: -

CDR3aa: CATSRGNRAPNEQFF
CDR3nt: TGTGCCACCAGCAGAGGTAACAGGGCTCCCAATGAGCAGTTCTTC
d_gene: -
j_gene: TRBJ2-1
v_gene: TRBV15
abundance: -

CDR3aa: CASRQNNEQFF
CDR3nt: TGTGCCAGCCGACAGAACAATGAGCAGTTCTTC
d_gene: -
j_gene: TRBJ2-1
v_gene: TRBV6-5
abundance: -

CDR3aa: CASSVDRVRSEQYF
CDR3nt: TGTGCCAGCAGCGTGGACAGGGTACGAAGCGAGCAGTACTTC
d_gene: TRBD1
j_gene: TRBJ2-7
v_gene: TRBV3-1/TRBV3-2
abundance: -

CDR3aa: CAWSVVAGGPYTQYF
CDR3nt: TGTGCCTGGAGTGTCGTTGCGGGGGGGCCTTATACGCAGTATTTT
d_gene: TRBD2
j_gene: TRBJ2-3
v_gene: TRBV30
abundance: -

CDR3aa: CATSDVGGNQPQHF
CDR3nt: TGTGCCACCAGTGATGTAGGGGGCAATCAGCCCCAGCATTTT
d_gene: -
j_gene: TRBJ1-5
v_gene: TRBV24-1
abundance: -

CDR3aa: CASSPLGVAGAYEQYF
CDR3nt: TGTGCCAGCTCACCTCTCGGGGTAGCGGGAGCCTACGAGCAGTACTTC
d_gene: TRBD2
j_gene: TRBJ2-7
v_gene: TRBV18
abundance: -

CDR3aa: CASSEGLASSYEQYF
CDR3nt: TGTGCCAGCAGTGAAGGGTTAGCAAGCTCCTACGAGCAGTACTTC
d_gene: -
j_gene: TRBJ2-7
v_gene: TRBV6-1
abundance: -

CDR3aa: CASIPLDRANTEAFF
CDR3nt: TGTGCCAGCATCCCGTTAGACAGAGCGAACACTGAAGCTTTCTTT
d_gene: -
j_gene: TRBJ1-1
v_gene: TRBV6-2/TRBV6-3
abundance: -

CDR3aa: CASSSRGGQLYEQYF
CDR3nt: TGTGCCAGCAGCTCGCGGGGGGGACAACTCTACGAGCAGTACTTC
d_gene: TRBD2
j_gene: TRBJ2-7
v_gene: TRBV11-3
abundance: -

CDR3aa: CASSPRIEAPEQYF
CDR3nt: TGTGCCAGCTCACCCCGAATTGAGGCGCCCGAGCAGTACTTC
d_gene: -
j_gene: TRBJ2-7
v_gene: TRBV18
abundance: -

CDR3aa: CASSVDRAAATGYTF
CDR3nt: TGTGCCAGTAGTGTGGACAGAGCCGCGGCGACGGGCTACACCTTC
d_gene: -
j_gene: TRBJ1-2
v_gene: TRBV19
abundance: -

CDR3aa: CASSQAGGYEQYF
CDR3nt: TGTGCCAGCAGCCAAGCGGGGGGGTACGAGCAGTACTTC
d_gene: TRBD2
j_gene: TRBJ2-7
v_gene: TRBV3-1/TRBV3-2
abundance: -

CDR3aa: CASRGQRGINQPQHF
CDR3nt: TGTGCCAGCAGGGGACAGAGGGGGATTAATCAGCCCCAGCATTTT
d_gene: TRBD1
j_gene: TRBJ1-5
v_gene: TRBV2
abundance: -

CDR3aa: CASRSRSTLNGYTF
CDR3nt: TGTGCCAGCAGGTCGAGGAGCACCCTCAATGGCTACACCTTC
d_gene: -
j_gene: TRBJ1-2
v_gene: TRBV6-5
abundance: -

CDR3aa: CASSVGSGNTIYF
CDR3nt: TGTGCCAGCAGTGTAGGGAGTGGAAACACCATATATTTT
d_gene: -
j_gene: TRBJ1-3
v_gene: TRBV25-1
abundance: -

CDR3aa: CASSDQWGVNTEAFF
CDR3nt: TGTGCCAGCAGTGACCAGTGGGGGGTGAACACTGAAGCTTTCTTT
d_gene: -
j_gene: TRBJ1-1
v_gene: TRBV6-1
abundance: -

CDR3aa: CATSRDKRIGTEAFF
CDR3nt: TGTGCCACCAGCAGAGATAAGCGGATAGGGACTGAAGCTTTCTTT
d_gene: -
j_gene: TRBJ1-1
v_gene: TRBV15
abundance: -

CDR3aa: CASSYLAAGEAETQYF
CDR3nt: TGTGCCAGCAGTTATTTGGCAGCTGGCGAGGCGGAGACCCAGTACTTC
d_gene: -
j_gene: TRBJ2-5
v_gene: TRBV6-5
abundance: -

CDR3aa: CASSPPGAGVQETQYF
CDR3nt: TGTGCCAGCAGCCCCCCGGGGGCGGGAGTACAAGAGACCCAGTACTTC
d_gene: -
j_gene: TRBJ2-5
v_gene: TRBV3-1/TRBV3-2
abundance: -

CDR3aa: CSVQGLAGFYEQYF
CDR3nt: TGCAGCGTTCAAGGACTAGCGGGATTCTACGAGCAGTACTTC
d_gene: TRBD2
j_gene: TRBJ2-7
v_gene: TRBV29-1
abundance: -

CDR3aa: CASSSSTGRVSYNEQFF
CDR3nt: TGTGCCAGCAGCTCAAGTACAGGGAGGGTCTCCTACAATGAGCAGTTCTTC
d_gene: -
j_gene: TRBJ2-1
v_gene: TRBV7-2
abundance: -

CDR3aa: CASSPGTSITPGYGYTF
CDR3nt: TGCGCCAGCAGCCCTGGGACATCTATTACTCCGGGCTATGGCTACACCTTC
d_gene: -
j_gene: TRBJ1-2
v_gene: TRBV4-3
abundance: -

CDR3aa: CASSYSTRISYNEQFF
CDR3nt: TGTGCCAGCAGTTACTCCACTCGTATTTCCTACAATGAGCAGTTCTTC
d_gene: -
j_gene: TRBJ2-1
v_gene: TRBV6-5
abundance: -

CDR3aa: CASSIALGSSYNEQFF
CDR3nt: TGTGCCAGTAGTATTGCCCTCGGGTCCTCCTACAATGAGCAGTTCTTC
d_gene: -
j_gene: TRBJ2-1
v_gene: TRBV19
abundance: -

CDR3aa: CASSLTANYGYTF
CDR3nt: TGTGCCAGCAGCCTAACAGCTAACTATGGCTACACCTTC
d_gene: -
j_gene: TRBJ1-2
v_gene: TRBV6-2/TRBV6-3
abundance: -

CDR3aa: CASSRPPEDEKLFF
CDR3nt: TGTGCCAGCAGCCGTCCACCCGAGGATGAAAAACTGTTTTTT
d_gene: -
j_gene: TRBJ1-4
v_gene: TRBV5-8
abundance: -

CDR3aa: CASSFRWGGSYNEQFF
CDR3nt: TGTGCCAGCAGTTTTCGATGGGGGGGGTCCTACAATGAGCAGTTCTTC
d_gene: TRBD2
j_gene: TRBJ2-1
v_gene: TRBV28
abundance: -

CDR3aa: CASGELTYEQYF
CDR3nt: TGTGCCAGCGGAGAATTGACCTACGAGCAGTACTTC
d_gene: -
j_gene: TRBJ2-7
v_gene: TRBV2
abundance: -

CDR3aa: CASSPRSNYEQYF
CDR3nt: TGTGCCAGCTCACCACGGAGCAACTACGAGCAGTACTTC
d_gene: -
j_gene: TRBJ2-7
v_gene: TRBV18
abundance: -

CDR3aa: CASSLKPGNSPLHF
CDR3nt: TGTGCCAGCAGTCTAAAACCCGGGAATTCACCCCTCCACTTT
d_gene: -
j_gene: TRBJ1-6
v_gene: TRBV6-5
abundance: -

CDR3aa: CASSEGLGNQPQHF
CDR3nt: TGTGCCAGCAGCGAGGGTTTGGGCAATCAGCCCCAGCATTTT
d_gene: -
j_gene: TRBJ1-5
v_gene: TRBV7-9
abundance: -

CDR3aa: CASRGGFGDGYTF
CDR3nt: TGTGCCAGCAGGGGAGGATTCGGCGATGGCTACACCTTC
d_gene: -
j_gene: TRBJ1-2
v_gene: TRBV25-1
abundance: once

CDR3aa: CASSVPRERANEKLFF
CDR3nt: TGTGCCAGCAGCGTCCCGAGGGAGAGGGCTAATGAAAAACTGTTTTTT
d_gene: -
j_gene: TRBJ1-4
v_gene: TRBV9
abundance: -

CDR3aa: CASSPFESPQPQHF
CDR3nt: TGTGCCAGCTCACCTTTCGAGAGCCCTCAGCCCCAGCATTTT
d_gene: -
j_gene: TRBJ1-5
v_gene: TRBV18
abundance: -

CDR3aa: CASSIVIRTDEAFF
CDR3nt: TGTGCCAGTAGTATCGTTATTAGGACAGATGAAGCTTTCTTT
d_gene: -
j_gene: TRBJ1-1
v_gene: TRBV19
abundance: -

CDR3aa: CASSESPGANVLTF
CDR3nt: TGTGCCAGCAGCGAAAGCCCTGGGGCCAACGTCCTGACTTTC
d_gene: -
j_gene: TRBJ2-6
v_gene: TRBV3-1/TRBV3-2
abundance: once

CDR3aa: CASSLRTGPYNEQFF
CDR3nt: TGTGCCAGCAGCTTAAGGACAGGGCCCTACAATGAGCAGTTCTTC
d_gene: TRBD1
j_gene: TRBJ2-1
v_gene: TRBV7-2
abundance: few

CDR3aa: CATPEDLSYGYTF
CDR3nt: TGTGCCACCCCGGAGGATCTAAGCTATGGCTACACCTTC
d_gene: -
j_gene: TRBJ1-2
v_gene: TRBV7-9
abundance: -

CDR3aa: CASRLAGAPPETQYF
CDR3nt: TGTGCCAGCAGGCTAGCGGGAGCCCCTCCAGAGACCCAGTACTTC
d_gene: TRBD2
j_gene: TRBJ2-5
v_gene: TRBV27
abundance: -

CDR3aa: CASLAGGARRGEAFF
CDR3nt: TGTGCCAGTCTTGCAGGGGGCGCCCGTCGGGGTGAAGCTTTCTTT
d_gene: TRBD1
j_gene: TRBJ1-1
v_gene: TRBV19
abundance: -

CDR3aa: CASSSDLTALHF
CDR3nt: TGTGCCAGCAGTTCCGATCTAACTGCCCTCCACTTT
d_gene: -
j_gene: TRBJ1-6
v_gene: TRBV28
abundance: -

CDR3aa: CASSASGTGGDEKLFF
CDR3nt: TGTGCCAGCAGCGCTTCAGGAACAGGGGGCGATGAAAAACTGTTTTTT
d_gene: TRBD1
j_gene: TRBJ1-4
v_gene: TRBV9
abundance: -

CDR3aa: CASSLDPWSSYNEQFF
CDR3nt: TGTGCCAGCAGCTTAGATCCCTGGAGCTCCTACAATGAGCAGTTCTTC
d_gene: -
j_gene: TRBJ2-1
v_gene: TRBV11-3
abundance: -

CDR3aa: CATSPTLAADTQYF
CDR3nt: TGTGCCACCTCCCCCACATTAGCGGCAGATACGCAGTATTTT
d_gene: -
j_gene: TRBJ2-3
v_gene: TRBV24-1
abundance: once